The rows below give T cell receptor beta chains drawn from one sample of a study of blood T cells in healthy people across ages. TCRdb analysed the 5' RACE reads with MiXCR anew, one entry per CDR3 protein. The sample records some 1.7 million distinct CDR3 sequences, 28% being singletons. Sequences were obtained from blood. Every receptor here comes from a woman in her twenties or thirties in good health. The CDR3 runs from the conserved cysteine through the conserved F or W. The order of the fields is V gene, D gene, clone size, J gene, CDR3 protein, CDR3 DNA. D genes are given only for firm matches. Rows give clone size only sometimes, using once, few, many, or a class for an expanded clone.

TRBV20-1	TRBD2	many	TRBJ2-1	CSATRGDNYNEQFF	TGCAGTGCTACCCGGGGGGATAATTACAATGAGCAGTTCTTC
TRBV12-3/TRBV12-4	TRBD2	-	TRBJ2-1	CASERRGSSYNEQFF	TGTGCCAGCGAACGGCGGGGGAGCTCCTACAATGAGCAGTTCTTC
TRBV2	TRBD2	few	TRBJ2-3	CASSDLAGVRDTQYF	TGTGCCAGCAGCGACCTAGCGGGGGTTCGTGATACGCAGTATTTT
TRBV6-2/TRBV6-3	-	few	TRBJ1-5	CASSYPPQNQPQHF	TGTGCCAGCAGTTACCCACCCCAAAATCAGCCCCAGCATTTT
TRBV10-3	TRBD2	-	TRBJ2-3	CASSGTSATDTQYF	TGTGCCAGCTCCGGGACTAGCGCGACAGATACGCAGTATTTT
TRBV6-2/TRBV6-3	-	-	TRBJ1-2	CASSSLTLLRGYTF	TGTGCCAGCAGTTCCTTGACCCTCTTGCGTGGCTACACCTTC
TRBV6-2/TRBV6-3	-	-	TRBJ2-5	CASQNREETQYF	TGTGCCAGTCAAAACAGGGAAGAGACCCAGTACTTC
TRBV7-2	TRBD1	-	TRBJ1-2	CASSGQQGMEGYTF	TGTGCCAGCAGCGGACAACAGGGGATGGAGGGCTACACCTTC
TRBV2	-	-	TRBJ1-5	CASTGLGNQPQHF	TGTGCCAGCACCGGACTCGGCAATCAGCCCCAGCATTTT
TRBV20-1	TRBD2	-	TRBJ2-7	CSAKGLAGFSPYEQYF	TGCAGTGCTAAGGGTCTAGCGGGTTTCAGCCCCTACGAGCAGTACTTC
TRBV3-1	-	few	TRBJ2-1	CASSQDSGRDYNEQFF	TGTGCCAGCAGCCAAGATTCTGGACGTGACTACAATGAGCAGTTCTTC
TRBV6-5	TRBD2	-	TRBJ2-5	CASSWGLDAETQYF	TGTGCCAGCAGTTGGGGACTAGACGCCGAGACCCAGTACTTC
TRBV7-8	-	few	TRBJ2-1	CASSYRLSGNEQFF	TGTGCCAGCAGCTACCGTCTTAGCGGCAATGAGCAGTTCTTC
TRBV6-5	-	-	TRBJ1-2	CASTANPQGLNYGYTF	TGTGCCAGTACTGCCAACCCTCAGGGGCTGAACTATGGCTACACCTTC
TRBV5-1	-	once	TRBJ1-1	CARSREKNTEAFF	TGCGCCCGCAGCCGAGAGAAGAACACTGAAGCTTTCTTT
TRBV7-9	-	few	TRBJ2-7	CASSRDTTSYEQYF	TGTGCCAGCAGCCGGGACACTACCTCCTACGAGCAGTACTTC
TRBV7-9	TRBD1	-	TRBJ2-3	CASSPDRGVADTQYF	TGTGCCAGCAGCCCGGACAGGGGGGTAGCAGATACGCAGTATTTT
TRBV18	-	-	TRBJ2-7	CASSPPEGTRGEQYF	TGTGCCAGCTCACCACCTGAAGGAACGAGGGGCGAGCAGTACTTC
TRBV5-1	-	once	TRBJ1-4	CASSRGGQRSPTNEKLFF	TGCGCCAGCAGCCGGGGAGGACAGAGGAGCCCAACTAATGAAAAACTGTTTTTT
TRBV12-3/TRBV12-4	-	-	TRBJ2-2	CASRNPGPGELFF	TGTGCCAGCAGGAATCCAGGGCCCGGGGAGCTGTTTTTT
TRBV28	-	-	TRBJ2-7	CATYRDIFSEQYF	TGTGCCACGTACCGGGACATTTTTTCCGAGCAGTACTTC
TRBV28	TRBD1	many	TRBJ2-5	CASSFSVGHGQGKYF	TGTGCCAGCAGTTTTTCAGTCGGGCACGGACAGGGGAAGTACTTC
TRBV14	-	-	TRBJ2-5	CASSRGPAQETQYF	TGTGCCAGCAGCCGAGGACCAGCACAAGAGACCCAGTACTTC
TRBV4-1	TRBD2	-	TRBJ2-5	CASSQGLAGGLSGETQYF	TGCGCTAGCAGCCAAGGGCTAGCGGGGGGCCTCTCGGGAGAGACCCAGTACTTC
TRBV20-1	-	few	TRBJ1-4	CSARDPGPGREKLFF	TGCAGTGCTAGAGATCCCGGGCCAGGGCGTGAAAAACTGTTTTTT
TRBV4-1	-	many	TRBJ1-2	CASSQRGGGYTF	TGCGCCAGCAGCCAACGAGGGGGAGGCTACACCTTC
TRBV10-3	TRBD2	many	TRBJ2-3	CAISAFPAGAGTDTQYF	TGTGCCATCAGTGCTTTCCCGGCGGGAGCAGGCACAGATACGCAGTATTTT
TRBV5-1	-	few	TRBJ2-7	CVSSFSAGTYEQYF	TGCGTCAGCAGCTTCTCCGCAGGGACCTACGAGCAGTACTTC
TRBV29-1	-	-	TRBJ1-1	CSVEGLQGMNTEAFF	TGCAGCGTGGAGGGACTACAGGGAATGAACACTGAAGCTTTCTTT
TRBV25-1	-	many	TRBJ2-7	CASVGALYEQYF	TGTGCCAGCGTGGGGGCCCTCTACGAGCAGTACTTC
TRBV5-1	-	-	TRBJ2-7	CASSLDLFGYEQYF	TGCGCCAGCAGCTTGGACCTCTTTGGCTACGAGCAGTACTTC
TRBV5-1	-	-	TRBJ2-7	CASSLPLGGSYEQYF	TGCGCCAGCAGCTTACCCCTCGGCGGATCCTACGAGCAGTACTTC
TRBV6-2/TRBV6-3	-	-	TRBJ2-4	CASSYKDLYAKNIQYF	TGTGCCAGCAGTTACAAGGACCTATATGCGAAAAACATTCAGTACTTC
TRBV5-1	TRBD2	many	TRBJ2-3	CASSWGFTSGSPTDTQYF	TGCGCCAGCAGCTGGGGGTTTACTAGCGGGAGCCCCACGGATACGCAGTATTTT
TRBV28	-	few	TRBJ2-5	CASSYTDRPQETQYF	TGTGCCAGCAGTTATACGGACAGACCCCAAGAGACCCAGTACTTC
TRBV6-1	TRBD2	-	TRBJ2-3	CASGEGLAETDTQYF	TGTGCCAGCGGTGAGGGGCTAGCGGAAACAGATACGCAGTATTTT
TRBV4-3	TRBD2	-	TRBJ2-7	CASSQEGGSLYEQYF	TGCGCCAGCAGCCAAGAGGGCGGGAGTTTATACGAGCAGTACTTC
TRBV12-5	TRBD1	few	TRBJ1-5	CASAGTGNQPQHF	TGTGCTAGTGCCGGGACAGGCAATCAGCCCCAGCATTTT
TRBV18	TRBD1	many	TRBJ2-7	CASSRDSPYEQYF	TGTGCCAGCTCCCGGGACAGCCCCTACGAGCAGTACTTC
TRBV14	-	few	TRBJ2-6	CASSQDSIPASGANVLTF	TGTGCCAGCAGCCAAGACAGCATACCAGCCTCTGGGGCCAACGTCCTGACTTTC
TRBV12-3/TRBV12-4	TRBD2	-	TRBJ2-7	CASSPNSGGPIEQYF	TGTGCCAGCAGTCCAAATAGCGGGGGGCCCATCGAGCAGTACTTC
TRBV6-6	-	-	TRBJ2-7	CAGSLKGAQYEQYF	TGTGCCGGCAGCCTAAAGGGAGCTCAATACGAGCAGTACTTC
TRBV11-2	-	few	TRBJ2-7	CASSPYSTAPYEQYF	TGTGCCAGCAGCCCCTACTCGACAGCGCCCTACGAGCAGTACTTC
TRBV29-1	TRBD2	few	TRBJ2-4	CSGRTSGRYNEQYF	TGCAGCGGTAGGACTAGCGGGAGGTACAATGAGCAGTACTTC
TRBV12-3/TRBV12-4	TRBD2	-	TRBJ2-1	CASRLLAGGLNEQFF	TGTGCCAGCAGACTCCTAGCGGGGGGTTTGAATGAGCAGTTCTTC
TRBV6-2/TRBV6-3	TRBD2	-	TRBJ2-1	CASSYSGTSLVGEQFF	TGTGCCAGCAGTTATTCGGGGACTAGCTTGGTAGGAGAGCAGTTCTTC
TRBV2	-	-	TRBJ1-1	CASSAREGDTEAFF	TGTGCCAGCAGTGCTAGGGAGGGGGACACTGAAGCTTTCTTT
TRBV12-3/TRBV12-4	-	many	TRBJ2-3	CASSWNRGTDTQYF	TGTGCCAGCAGTTGGAACAGGGGCACAGATACGCAGTATTTT
TRBV28	-	few	TRBJ1-2	CASSRLGHGYTF	TGTGCCAGCAGCCGCTTAGGTCATGGCTACACCTTC
TRBV24-1	-	-	TRBJ1-5	CTTSETGRQPQHF	TGTACCACCAGTGAAACAGGGAGGCAGCCCCAGCATTTT
TRBV10-3	-	few	TRBJ2-7	CASQGRSSYEQYF	TGTGCCTCCCAGGGCCGCAGCTCCTACGAGCAGTACTTC
TRBV11-2	-	few	TRBJ1-5	CASAEIGQPQHF	TGTGCCAGTGCAGAGATCGGTCAGCCCCAGCATTTT
TRBV20-1	-	-	TRBJ2-1	CSVFGRRNNGQFF	TGCAGTGTCTTCGGGAGAAGGAACAATGGGCAGTTCTTC